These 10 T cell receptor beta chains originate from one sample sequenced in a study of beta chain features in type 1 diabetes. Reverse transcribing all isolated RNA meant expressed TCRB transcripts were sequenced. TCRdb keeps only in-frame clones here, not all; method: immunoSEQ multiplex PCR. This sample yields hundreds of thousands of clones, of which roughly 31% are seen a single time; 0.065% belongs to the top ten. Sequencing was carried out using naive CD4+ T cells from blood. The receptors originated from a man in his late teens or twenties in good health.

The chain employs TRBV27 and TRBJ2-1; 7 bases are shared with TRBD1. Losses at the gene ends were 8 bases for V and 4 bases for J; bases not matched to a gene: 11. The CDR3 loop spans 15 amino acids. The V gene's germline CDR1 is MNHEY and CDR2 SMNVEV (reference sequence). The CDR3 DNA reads TGTGCCAGCGGGTCCTTCGGGACAGATTACAATGAGCAGTTCTTC. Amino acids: CASGSFGTDYNEQFF.

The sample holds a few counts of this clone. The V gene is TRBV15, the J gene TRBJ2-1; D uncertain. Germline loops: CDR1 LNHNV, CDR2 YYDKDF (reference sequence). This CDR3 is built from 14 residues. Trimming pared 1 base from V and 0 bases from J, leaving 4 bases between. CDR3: CATSRAISYNEQFF. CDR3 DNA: TGTGCCACCAGCAGAGCCATCTCCTACAATGAGCAGTTCTTC.

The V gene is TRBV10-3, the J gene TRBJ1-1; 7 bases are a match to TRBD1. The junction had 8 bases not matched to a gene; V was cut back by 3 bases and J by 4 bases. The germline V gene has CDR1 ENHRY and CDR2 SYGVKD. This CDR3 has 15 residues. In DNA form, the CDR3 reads TGTGCCATCAGTGACCCGACAGGGAGCAGCACTGAAGCTTTCTTT. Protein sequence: CAISDPTGSSTEAFF.

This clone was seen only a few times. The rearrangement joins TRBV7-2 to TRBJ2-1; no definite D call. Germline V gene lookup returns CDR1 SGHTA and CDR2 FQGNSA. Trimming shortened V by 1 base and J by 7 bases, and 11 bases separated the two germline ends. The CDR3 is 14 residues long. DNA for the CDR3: TGTGCCAGCAGCTTAGTTTCTTCGGCGAATGAGCAGTTCTTC. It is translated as CASSLVSSANEQFF. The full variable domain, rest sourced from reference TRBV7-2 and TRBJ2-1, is GAGVSQSPSNKVTEKGKDVELRCDPISGHTALYWYRQSLGQGLEFLIYFQGNSAPDKSGLPSDRFSAERTGGSVSTLTIQRTQQEDSAVYLCASSLVSSANEQFFGPGTRLTVL.

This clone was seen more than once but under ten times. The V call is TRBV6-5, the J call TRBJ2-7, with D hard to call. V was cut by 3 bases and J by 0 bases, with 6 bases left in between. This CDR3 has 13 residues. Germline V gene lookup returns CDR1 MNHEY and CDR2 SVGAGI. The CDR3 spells CASSYESSYEQYF. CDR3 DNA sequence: TGTGCCAGCAGTTATGAGAGCTCCTACGAGCAGTACTTC.

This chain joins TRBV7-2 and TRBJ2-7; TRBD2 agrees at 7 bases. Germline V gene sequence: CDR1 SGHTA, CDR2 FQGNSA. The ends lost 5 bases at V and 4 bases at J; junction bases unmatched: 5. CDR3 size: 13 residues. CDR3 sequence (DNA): TGTGCCAGCAGCACACGGACTAGGTACGAGCAGTACTTC. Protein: CASSTRTRYEQYF.

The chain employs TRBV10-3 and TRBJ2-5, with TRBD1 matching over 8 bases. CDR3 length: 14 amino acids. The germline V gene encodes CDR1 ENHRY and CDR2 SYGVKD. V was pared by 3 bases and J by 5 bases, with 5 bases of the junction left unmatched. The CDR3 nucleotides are TGTGCCATCAGTGATAGGACAGGGACCGAGACCCAGTACTTC. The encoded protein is CAISDRTGTETQYF.

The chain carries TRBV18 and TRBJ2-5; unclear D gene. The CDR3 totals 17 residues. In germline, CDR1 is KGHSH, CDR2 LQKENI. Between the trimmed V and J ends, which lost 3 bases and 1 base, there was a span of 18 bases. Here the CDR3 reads CASSPSSRSHSQETQYF. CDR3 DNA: TGTGCCAGCTCACCCTCTTCGAGGAGTCACTCCCAAGAGACCCAGTACTTC.

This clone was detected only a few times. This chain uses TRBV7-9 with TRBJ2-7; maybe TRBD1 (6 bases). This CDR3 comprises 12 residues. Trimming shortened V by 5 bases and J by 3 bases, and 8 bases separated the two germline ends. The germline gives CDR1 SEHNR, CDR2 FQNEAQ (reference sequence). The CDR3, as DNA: TGTGCCAGCAGCAAGGGGGTCTACGAGCAGTACTTC. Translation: CASSKGVYEQYF.

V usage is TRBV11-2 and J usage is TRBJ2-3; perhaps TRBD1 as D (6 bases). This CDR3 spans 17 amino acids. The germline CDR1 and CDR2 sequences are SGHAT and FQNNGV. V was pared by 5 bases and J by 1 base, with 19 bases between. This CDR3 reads CASSPRGSLGGTDTQYF. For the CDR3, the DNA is TGTGCCAGCAGCCCCAGGGGTTCCCTGGGGGGCACAGATACGCAGTATTTT.